A single sample is the source of the 26 T cell receptor beta chains below, sequenced in a study of naive and memory T cell subsets. Findings of the study overall: Possibly reflecting memory cells re-expressing CD45RA, a few larger clonotypes occurred in naive repertoires, especially CD8.

Their specific antigens are unknown. The beta constant-region primer was an equimolar mix of two oligonucleotides covering TRBC1 and TRBC2. Ligated cDNA was amplified by four rounds of PCR with nested alpha and beta constant-region primers and SP2. TCRdb re-derived calls from the UMI-ligation and nested PCR reads in MiXCR, one entry per CDR3 protein. The table lists roughly 100,000 distinct CDR3 sequences, roughly 15% of them singletons. The sequencing input was naive CD8+ T cells from blood. Receptors originate from a human donor in good health.

This clonotype has just a few counts. The rearrangement uses TRBV4-3 and TRBJ2-7; TRBD2 aligns across 11 bases. J gave up 3 bases and V 3 bases, and 4 bases lay outside the gene matches. Germline CDR1 is LGHNA and CDR2 is YSLEER. This CDR3 is built from 15 residues. As DNA, the CDR3 is TGCGCCAGCAGCCAGTTTACTAGCGGGAGCTACGAGCAGTACTTC. Translation: CASSQFTSGSYEQYF.

This clonotype was counted many times. J is TRBJ2-7 and V is TRBV7-9; the D call may be TRBD1 or TRBD2 (5 bases each). Germline CDR1 and CDR2: SEHNR and FQNEAQ (reference sequence). The CDR3 loop spans 12 amino acids. V was clipped by 0 bases and J by 6 bases, with 6 bases between them. This chain's CDR3 is CASSLAGTEQYF. The CDR3 coding sequence is TGTGCCAGCAGCTTAGCCGGGACCGAGCAGTACTTC.

The chain uses TRBV11-2 and TRBJ2-5, with 13 bases lining up with TRBD2. The germline CDR1 and CDR2 sequences are SGHAT and FQNNGV. The CDR3 contains 17 residues. V lost 0 bases to trimming and J lost 5 bases; unmatched junction nucleotides: 6. The CDR3 loop is CASSLEGLAGFPETQYF. CDR3 DNA: TGTGCCAGCAGCTTAGAGGGACTAGCGGGATTCCCCGAGACCCAGTACTTC.

This clonotype was seen only a few times. The gene calls are TRBV29-1 and TRBJ2-7; D unclear. The CDR3 length is 13 residues. CDR1 is SQVTM, CDR2 ANQGSEA, per germline. The V gene lost 5 bases and the J gene lost 2 bases, with 13 bases spanning the gap. This chain's CDR3 is CSVTDGQAYEQYF. As DNA, the CDR3 is TGCAGCGTTACCGACGGGCAAGCCTACGAGCAGTACTTC.

There are many counts of this clonotype. This chain joins TRBV7-2 and TRBJ2-3; 10 bases map to TRBD2. This CDR3 comprises 15 residues. Germline CDR1 is SGHTA and CDR2 is FQGNSA. With V trimmed by 5 bases and J by 6 bases, 8 bases remained unmatched. Here the CDR3 DNA reads TGTGCCAGCAGCCCGACCTGGACTAGCGGCGATACGCAGTATTTT. Translation: CASSPTWTSGDTQYF.

DNA of the CDR3: TGTGCCAGCCGTAACGCCGAAACACCCCTCCACTTT. Protein: CASRNAETPLHF. The V gene is TRBV7-9, the J gene TRBJ1-6; no definite D call. V was trimmed by 8 bases and J by 11 bases, leaving 13 bases between them. The CDR3 spans 12 residues. The germline CDR1 and CDR2 sequences are SEHNR and FQNEAQ (reference sequence).

The rearrangement joins TRBV6-2 or TRBV6-3 to TRBJ2-7; D not certain. The CDR3 extends over 14 amino acids. Per germline, CDR1 MNHEY and CDR2 SVGEGT. Trimming stripped 10 bases from V and 0 bases from J, with 16 bases between. The CDR3 loop reads CATPPPVHSYEQYF. CDR3 DNA sequence: TGTGCCACCCCCCCACCTGTTCACTCCTACGAGCAGTACTTC.

This clonotype was recorded at least ten times. CDR3 protein: CASSQDAQSWLGTEAFF. The CDR3 bases are TGCGCCAGCAGCCAAGATGCCCAGTCTTGGTTGGGCACTGAAGCTTTCTTT. This chain uses TRBV4-3 with TRBJ1-1; no reliable D call. The CDR3 loop spans 17 amino acids. V dropped 0 bases and J dropped 4 bases, with 18 bases sitting between them. The germline CDR1 and CDR2 sequences are LGHNA and YSLEER.

The chain couples TRBV21-1 to TRBJ2-6. TRBV21-1 is designated a pseudogene. This CDR3 is 16 amino acids long. The CDR3 loop is CASSKTRAPGANVLTF. The DNA of the CDR3 is TGTGCCAGCAGCAAGACGAGGGCTCCTGGGGCCAACGTCCTGACTTTC.

This chain connects TRBV7-9 to TRBJ2-5; TRBD2 matches at 11 bases. J lost 4 bases, V lost 5 bases, and 15 bases had no gene match. Germline V lookup: CDR1 SEHNR, CDR2 FQNEAQ (reference sequence). This CDR3 spans 18 amino acids. The CDR3, as DNA: TGTGCCAGCAGCCCCGCGCTCCGACTAGCGGGGCCAGGAGAGACCCAGTACTTC. Its translation is CASSPALRLAGPGETQYF.

This clonotype has a handful of counts. The rearrangement joins TRBV27 to TRBJ1-2; possibly TRBD1 for D (5 bases). The ends were cut back, 0 bases at V and 4 bases at J, with 6 bases in the middle. CDR1 MNHEY and CDR2 SMNVEV come from the germline V gene (reference sequence). This CDR3 contains 13 residues. CDR3 sequence (DNA): TGTGCCAGCAGTTTATCAGGGGTCTATGGCTACACCTTC. Translating it yields CASSLSGVYGYTF.

Only a few counts were recorded for this clonotype. V and J are TRBV7-9 and TRBJ2-2, with 8 bases fitting TRBD2. The CDR3 totals 15 residues. Germline values: CDR1 SEHNR, CDR2 FQNEAQ (reference sequence). V shed 3 bases, J shed 6 bases, and the junction held 6 bases outside the gene matches. CDR3: CASSLRREDAGELFF. For the CDR3, the DNA is TGTGCCAGCAGCTTGCGGCGGGAGGATGCCGGGGAGCTGTTTTTT.

The V gene is TRBV4-2, the J gene TRBJ2-7; 10 nucleotides match TRBD2. Germline V gives CDR1 LGHNA, CDR2 YNFKEQ. The CDR3 has 18 amino acids. Unmatched junction bases numbered 8, after V lost 0 bases and J lost 0 bases. The CDR3 here is CASSQDMTSGPTSYEQYF. The CDR3 bases are TGTGCCAGCAGCCAAGATATGACTAGCGGGCCCACCTCCTACGAGCAGTACTTC.

This clonotype was counted only a few times. V usage is TRBV9 and J usage is TRBJ2-1, with D possibly TRBD1 on 6 matching bases. The CDR3 length is 13 residues. In germline, CDR1 is SGDLS, CDR2 YYNGEE. Between the trimmed V and J ends, which lost 0 bases and 8 bases, there was a span of 9 bases. The CDR3 here is CASSVAGVHEQFF. Here the CDR3 DNA reads TGTGCCAGCAGCGTAGCAGGGGTCCATGAGCAGTTCTTC. Filled out from reference TRBV9 and TRBJ2-1, the complete variable domain reads DSGVTQTPKHLITATGQRVTLRCSPRSGDLSVYWYQQSLDQGLQFLIQYYNGEERAKGNILERFSAQQFPDLHSELNLSSLELGDSALYFCASSVAGVHEQFFGPGTRLTVL.

V and J are TRBV6-2 or TRBV6-3 and TRBJ2-7, with 11 bases aligning to TRBD2. Unmatched junction bases numbered 11, after V lost 7 bases and J lost 12 bases. Germline loops: CDR1 MNHEY, CDR2 SVGEGT. There are 13 residues in the CDR3. CDR3 sequence: CASKVGAGLAAYF. The CDR3 DNA follows: TGTGCCAGCAAGGTTGGCGCGGGACTAGCGGCGTACTTC.

This rearrangement joins TRBV28 to TRBJ1-4, with D perhaps matching TRBD1 (6 bases). V lost 3 bases and J 6 bases, leaving 11 bases between the germline ends. Germline assignment: CDR1 MDHEN and CDR2 SYDVKM. The CDR3 totals 14 residues. The CDR3 loop is CASSLGAIDEKLFF. DNA of the CDR3: TGTGCCAGCAGTTTGGGGGCGATCGATGAAAAACTGTTTTTT. The full variable domain, with the rest looked up from reference TRBV28 and TRBJ1-4, is DVKVTQSSRYLVKRTGEKVFLECVQDMDHENMFWYRQDPGLGLRLIYFSYDVKMKEKGDIPEGYSVSREKKERFSLILESASTNQTSMYLCASSLGAIDEKLFFGSGTQLSVL.

This clonotype has ten or more counts. V and J are TRBV9 and TRBJ2-3; D may correspond to TRBD1 or TRBD2 (5 bases each). V dropped 0 bases and J dropped 1 base, with 9 bases sitting between them. The germline V gene encodes CDR1 SGDLS and CDR2 YYNGEE. The CDR3 has 15 residues. CDR3 loop: CASSVARDRTDTQYF. CDR3 coding DNA: TGTGCCAGCAGCGTAGCCAGGGACCGCACAGATACGCAGTATTTT.

V is TRBV5-4 and J is TRBJ2-7; D tentatively reads TRBD1 or TRBD2 (5 bases each). From germline, CDR1 is SGHNT and CDR2 YYREEE (reference sequence). This CDR3 is built from 15 residues. Trimming removed 0 bases at V and 9 bases at J, with 19 bases between. The CDR3: CASSLDSGTQIGQYF. CDR3 DNA: TGTGCCAGCAGCTTGGACTCCGGGACGCAAATTGGGCAGTACTTC.

The genes are TRBV9 and TRBJ2-3, with 9 bases that match TRBD2. The CDR3 runs to 16 residues. CDR1 is SGDLS and CDR2 is YYNGEE in the germline V gene. After removal of 0 bases from V and 2 bases from J, the junction contained 4 bases not matched to a gene. The CDR3, as DNA: TGTGCCAGCAGCGTAGATAGACTAGCGGACACAGATACGCAGTATTTT. Amino acids: CASSVDRLADTDTQYF.

CDR3 sequence (DNA): TGCGCCAGCAGACTTGAGGCAGGAACGCGAATCCTTTATGGCTACACCTTC. It specifies CASRLEAGTRILYGYTF. The chain joins TRBV5-1 to TRBJ1-2, with D unclear. Germline CDR1 reads SGHRS; CDR2 reads YFSETQ. The CDR3 runs 17 residues. Deletions cut 5 bases from V and 5 bases from J, with 25 bases between.

Only a few counts were recorded for this clonotype. CDR3 protein: CASSPPGQALNTEAFF. For the CDR3, the DNA is TGTGCCAGCAGCCCGCCGGGACAGGCGTTGAACACTGAAGCTTTCTTT. This chain links TRBV7-9 with TRBJ1-1; 8 bases align to TRBD1. The germline V gene has CDR1 SEHNR and CDR2 FQNEAQ (reference sequence). The CDR3 totals 16 residues. V lost 5 bases and J lost 0; bases outside the gene matches: 8.

This clonotype showed up just a few times. The chain combines TRBV20-1 with TRBJ1-1; the D gene is possibly TRBD1 (5 bases). Germline V gene lookup returns CDR1 DFQATT and CDR2 SNEGSKA (reference sequence). The CDR3 has 15 residues. V lost 0 bases and J 5 bases, leaving 16 bases between the germline ends. The CDR3 region has the DNA TGCAGTGCTAGAGATGCAGGGAGAGAGTGGACTGAAGCTTTCTTT. It codes for CSARDAGREWTEAFF.

By its share, this clonotype is medium-sized. CDR3 bases: TGCGCCAGCAGCCAAGAGACAGGGGGCCTCGCTGAAGCTTTCTTT. The encoded protein is CASSQETGGLAEAFF. V is TRBV4-3 and J is TRBJ1-1; 10 bases are a match to TRBD1. CDR1 and CDR2 (germline): LGHNA, YSLEER. The CDR3 covers 15 residues. V lost 0 bases, J lost 6 bases, and 4 bases stayed unmatched.

V and J are TRBV3-1 and TRBJ2-1; D possibly corresponds to TRBD2 (6 bases). Germline CDR1 reads LGHDT; CDR2 reads YNNKEL (reference sequence). V shed 4 bases and J shed 4 bases, with 20 bases lying between them. The CDR3 covers 17 residues. CDR3 protein: CASSPGLNSGLYNEQFF. In DNA form, the CDR3 reads TGTGCCAGCAGCCCGGGACTCAACTCGGGCCTATACAATGAGCAGTTCTTC.

This clonotype appeared many times. This chain joins TRBV28 and TRBJ2-6, with D perhaps TRBD2 (5 bases). Germline V gene sequence: CDR1 MDHEN, CDR2 SYDVKM. The V end was cut by 1 base, the J end by 4 bases, with 8 bases between. The CDR3 is 15 residues long. CDR3 residues: CASSLSGIGANVLTF. The CDR3 DNA sequence: TGTGCCAGCAGTTTATCCGGGATAGGGGCCAACGTCCTGACTTTC.

In its sample, this clonotype was seen many times. The rearrangement joins TRBV4-1 to TRBJ2-3; D uncertain. The length of the CDR3 is 13 residues. Germline V lookup: CDR1 MGHRA, CDR2 YSYEKL. The V end lost 3 bases, the J end lost 0 bases, and 4 bases lay between the germline ends. This CDR3 reads CASSHTSTDTQYF. In DNA, the CDR3 is TGCGCCAGCAGCCACACTAGCACAGATACGCAGTATTTT.